The entry below describes one TCR beta chain. Its target is unknown. Time point noted: sample taken at primary tumor resection. Germline V gene sequence: CDR1 MDHEN, CDR2 SYDVKM. CDR3 length: 13 amino acids. Trimming shortened V by 10 bases and J by 5 bases, and 14 bases separated the two germline ends. This sample was included in a study of spatial heterogeneity in lung cancer. Study information: Each unique TCR and UMI combination was seen more than ten times on average in raw reads.

Study-wide findings and caveats: In tumors, expanded intratumoral alpha and beta TCR counts tracked mutation counts. The numbers of ubiquitous and regional expanded TCRs correlated with ubiquitous and regional nonsynonymous mutations, respectively.

TCRdb independently ran MiXCR on the 5' RACE reads; one entry per CDR3 protein. The top ten hold around 27% of the sample, which has some 5,900 distinct CDR3 sequences, roughly 8% seen once. The chain joins TRBV28 to TRBJ2-2; D unresolved. This clonotype was sampled from a female donor with early-stage non-small cell lung cancer. The sequenced sample was lung tumor tissue, obtained at surgery. The CDR3 region is CATRWGGTGELFF. The CDR3 DNA reads TGTGCCACCCGGTGGGGTGGGACCGGGGAGCTGTTTTTT. The entire variable domain, with the rest obtained from reference TRBV28 and TRBJ2-2, is as follows: DVKVTQSSRYLVKRTGEKVFLECVQDMDHENMFWYRQDPGLGLRLIYFSYDVKMKEKGDIPEGYSVSREKKERFSLILESASTNQTSMYLCATRWGGTGELFFGEGSRLTVL.